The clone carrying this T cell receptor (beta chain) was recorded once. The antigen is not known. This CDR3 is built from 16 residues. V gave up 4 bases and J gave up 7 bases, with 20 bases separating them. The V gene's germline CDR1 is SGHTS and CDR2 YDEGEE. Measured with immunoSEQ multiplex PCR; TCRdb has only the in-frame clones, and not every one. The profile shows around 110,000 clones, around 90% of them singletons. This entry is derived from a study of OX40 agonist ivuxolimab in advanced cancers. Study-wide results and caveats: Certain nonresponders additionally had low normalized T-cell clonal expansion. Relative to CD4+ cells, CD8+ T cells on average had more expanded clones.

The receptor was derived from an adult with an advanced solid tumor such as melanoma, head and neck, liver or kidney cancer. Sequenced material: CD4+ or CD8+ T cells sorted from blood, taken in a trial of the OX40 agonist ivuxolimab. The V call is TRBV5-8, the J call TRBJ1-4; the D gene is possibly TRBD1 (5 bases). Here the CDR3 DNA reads TGTGCCAGCAGCCTCCTGGACAATACCCTTCCTGAAAAACTGTTTTTT. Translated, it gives CASSLLDNTLPEKLFF.